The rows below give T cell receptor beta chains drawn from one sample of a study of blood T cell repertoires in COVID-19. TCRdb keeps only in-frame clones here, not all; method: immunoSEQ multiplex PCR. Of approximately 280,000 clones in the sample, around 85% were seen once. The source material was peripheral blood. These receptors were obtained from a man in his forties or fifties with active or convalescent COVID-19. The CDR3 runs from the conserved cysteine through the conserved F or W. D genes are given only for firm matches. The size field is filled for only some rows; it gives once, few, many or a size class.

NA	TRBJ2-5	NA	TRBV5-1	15	TGCGCCAGCAGCTTGGATCCAGGTCAGCAAGAGACCCAGTACTTC	CASSLDPGQQETQYF
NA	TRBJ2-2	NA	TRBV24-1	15	TGTGCCACCAGTGATCCCCGGACAGTCCAGGGGGAGCTGTTTTTT	CATSDPRTVQGELFF
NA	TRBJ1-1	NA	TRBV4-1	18	TGCGCCAGCAGCCAAGCAATCCTCGGGGGGGGAAGTGACACTGAAGCTTTCTTT	CASSQAILGGGSDTEAFF
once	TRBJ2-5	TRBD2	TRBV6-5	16	TGTGCCAGCAGTTTGGGACTAGCGAGGGGGGGTGAGACCCAGTACTTC	CASSLGLARGGETQYF
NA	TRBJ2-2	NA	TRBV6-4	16	TGTGCCAGCAGTGACTCTAGCGTCTTGGACACCGGGGAGCTGTTTTTT	CASSDSSVLDTGELFF
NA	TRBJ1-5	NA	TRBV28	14	TGTGCCAGCAGAATCCACTCAAGAAATCAGCCCCAGCATTTT	CASRIHSRNQPQHF
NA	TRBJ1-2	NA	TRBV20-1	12	TGCAGTGCTAGTCCTTTTAACTATGGCTACACCTTC	CSASPFNYGYTF
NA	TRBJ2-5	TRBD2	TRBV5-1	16	TGCGCCAGCAGCGCCGGGACTAGCGGGAGACGGGAGACCCAGTACTTC	CASSAGTSGRRETQYF
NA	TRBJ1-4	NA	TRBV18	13	TGTGCCAGCTCACCACCGGGAGTGGAGGCACTGTTTTTT	CASSPPGVEALFF
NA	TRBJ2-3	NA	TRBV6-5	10	TGTGCCAGCAGCACCGGGGGGCAGTATTTT	CASSTGGQYF
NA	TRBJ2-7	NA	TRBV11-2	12	TGTGCCAGCAGATCCGGTAGTCACGAGCAGTACTTC	CASRSGSHEQYF
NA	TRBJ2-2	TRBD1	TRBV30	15	TGTGCCTGGAGGAAGGCTGGCAGGGGGACCGGGGAGCTGTTTTTT	CAWRKAGRGTGELFF
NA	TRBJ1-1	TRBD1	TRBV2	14	TGTGCCAGCAGAAATATACAGGGGCAAACTGAAGCTTTCTTT	CASRNIQGQTEAFF
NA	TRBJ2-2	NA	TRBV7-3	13	TGTGCCAGCAGCTCACAGGGTCCCGGGGAGCTGTTTTTT	CASSSQGPGELFF
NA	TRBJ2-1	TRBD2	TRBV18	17	TGTGCCAGCTCACCACTAGCGGGAGGCACCGGTAGGAATGAGCAGTTCTTC	CASSPLAGGTGRNEQFF
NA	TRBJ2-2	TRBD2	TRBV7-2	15	TGTGCCAGCTGTCGGACTAGCAGTTACACCGGGGAGCTGTTTTTT	CASCRTSSYTGELFF
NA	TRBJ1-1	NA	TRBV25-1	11	TGTGCCAGCAGTGTGGGGCGTTTAGCTTTCTTT	CASSVGRLAFF
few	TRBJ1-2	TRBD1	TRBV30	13	TGTGCCTGGAGTCGGGACAGACCTTTGGGCTACACCTTC	CAWSRDRPLGYTF
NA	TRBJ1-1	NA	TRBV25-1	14	TGTGCCAGCAGTGAACGTAAGAAGAGCACTGAAGCTTTCTTT	CASSERKKSTEAFF
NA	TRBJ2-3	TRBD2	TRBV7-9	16	TGTGCCAGCAGCCCCCTAGCGGGAGGAGGTACAGATACGCAGTATTTT	CASSPLAGGGTDTQYF
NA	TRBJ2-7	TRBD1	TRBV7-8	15	TGTGCCAGCAGCTTACCGGGACAGCTAAGGGACGAGCAGTACTTC	CASSLPGQLRDEQYF
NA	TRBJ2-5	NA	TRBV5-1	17	TGCGCCAGCAGCTTAGGCGTTCTCGTACTGGGCACAGAGACCCAGTACTTC	CASSLGVLVLGTETQYF
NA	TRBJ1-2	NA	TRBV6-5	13	TGTGCCAGCAGCCCCGTACTAGGGTATGGCTACACCTTC	CASSPVLGYGYTF
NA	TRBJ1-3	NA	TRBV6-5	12	TGTGCCAGCCACACAGGGTGGGACACCATATATTTT	CASHTGWDTIYF
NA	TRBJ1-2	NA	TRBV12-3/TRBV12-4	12	TGTGCCAGCAGCCAGAATAACTATGGCTACACCTTC	CASSQNNYGYTF
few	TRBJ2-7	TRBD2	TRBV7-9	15	TGTGCCAGCAGCTCCGGGACTAGCGGGGGCTACGAGCAGTACTTC	CASSSGTSGGYEQYF
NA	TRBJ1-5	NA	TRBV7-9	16	TGTGCCAGCAGCTTTGCGGGGTGGCAGGGAAATCAGCCCCAGCATTTT	CASSFAGWQGNQPQHF
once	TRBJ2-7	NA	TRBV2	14	TGTGCCAGCAGTGAAATCCGCGGCTCCTACGAGCAGTACTTC	CASSEIRGSYEQYF
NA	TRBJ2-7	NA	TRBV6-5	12	TGTGCCAGCAGTCCAAACTTCTACGAGCAGTACTTC	CASSPNFYEQYF
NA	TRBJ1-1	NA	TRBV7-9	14	TGTGCCAGCAGCTTAGGGGGCGGGAACACTGAAGCTTTCTTT	CASSLGGGNTEAFF
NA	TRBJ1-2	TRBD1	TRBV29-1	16	TGCAGCGTTGAAGTAACCAACAGGGGGCGGTGGAACGGCTACACCTTC	CSVEVTNRGRWNGYTF
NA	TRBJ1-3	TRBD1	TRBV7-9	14	TGTGCCATCCGGACAGGGGCCTCTGGAAACACCATATATTTT	CAIRTGASGNTIYF
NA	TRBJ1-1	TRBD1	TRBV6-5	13	TGTGCCAGCAGGACAGGGGGCAGGACTGAAGCTTTCTTT	CASRTGGRTEAFF
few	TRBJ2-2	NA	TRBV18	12	TGTGCCAGCTCACATAAAACCGGGGAGCTGTTTTTT	CASSHKTGELFF
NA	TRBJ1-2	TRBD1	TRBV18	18	TGTGCCAGCTCACCGTTTCGCTCGGGGACAGCCTCTAACTATGGCTACACCTTC	CASSPFRSGTASNYGYTF
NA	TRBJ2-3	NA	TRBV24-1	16	TGTGCCACCAGTGAGGGGAGTAGCACTAGCACAGATACGCAGTATTTT	CATSEGSSTSTDTQYF
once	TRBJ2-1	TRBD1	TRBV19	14	TGTGCCAGTAGTCCCCAGGGGGCCTACAATGAGCAGTTCTTC	CASSPQGAYNEQFF
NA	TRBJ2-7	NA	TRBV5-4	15	TGTGCCAGCAGCCTAAGCAGGGGCTCCTCCTACGAGCAGTACTTC	CASSLSRGSSYEQYF
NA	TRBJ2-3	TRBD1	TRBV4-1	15	TGCGCCAGCAGCCGAGGACAGGGAGATGCAGATACGCAGTATTTT	CASSRGQGDADTQYF
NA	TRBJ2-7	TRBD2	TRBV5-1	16	TGCGCCAGCAGCCCAACTCGGAGCGGGAGGGCCTACGAGCAGTACTTC	CASSPTRSGRAYEQYF
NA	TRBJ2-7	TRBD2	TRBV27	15	TGTGCCAGCAGTACTAGCGGGACCCGCTTCTACGAGCAGTACTTC	CASSTSGTRFYEQYF
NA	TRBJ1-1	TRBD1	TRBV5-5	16	TGTGCCAGCAGCCCGGAAAGGACAGGGGTGGGCACTGAAGCTTTCTTT	CASSPERTGVGTEAFF
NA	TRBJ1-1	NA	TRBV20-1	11	TGCAGTGCTTGGGAGGGGGTTCGAGCTTTCTTT	CSAWEGVRAFF
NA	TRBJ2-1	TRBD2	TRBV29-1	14	TGCAGCGTTCTCAGCGGGAGGGCCTACAATGAGCAGTTCTTC	CSVLSGRAYNEQFF
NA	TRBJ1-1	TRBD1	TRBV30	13	TGTGCCTGGGAGGGACAGTTGAACACTGAAGCTTTCTTT	CAWEGQLNTEAFF
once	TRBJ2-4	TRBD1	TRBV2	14	TGTGCCAGCAGTAGAGGACAGGGCAAAAACATTCAGTACTTC	CASSRGQGKNIQYF